Below, 32 T cell receptor beta chains from the same sample are listed, as sequenced in a study of T cells in Graves' hyperthyroidism and ophthalmopathy. Researchers amplified the TCR beta CDR3 regions from RNA transcripts. Primed by the HTBI set, a first-round RT-PCR was run on the TCR CDR3. Using its own MiXCR run on the multiplex PCR reads, TCRdb lists one record per CDR3 protein. Of 400,000 to 600,000 distinct CDR3 sequences in the sample, less than 25% are singletons; the top ten hold approximately 25%. Material: blood. These receptors all come from a man aged 18-30 years with Graves' hyperthyroidism.

This clonotype was recorded at least ten times. The chain employs TRBV20-1 and TRBJ2-7, with D possibly TRBD1 on 5 matching bases. Germline V CDR1 and CDR2: DFQATT, SNEGSKA (reference sequence). CDR3 length: 12 residues. Deletions cut 1 base from V and 3 bases from J, with 7 bases between. The CDR3 region is CSARGQGYEQYF. DNA of the CDR3: TGCAGTGCTAGAGGGCAGGGCTACGAGCAGTACTTC.

There are many counts of this clonotype. The chain joins TRBV6-5 to TRBJ2-5, with D tentatively TRBD1 or TRBD2 (5 bases each). The V gene's germline CDR1 is MNHEY and CDR2 SVGAGI. This CDR3 has 15 residues. V dropped 5 bases and J dropped 3 bases, with 16 bases sitting between them. CDR3 sequence (DNA): TGTGCCAGCAGTACCCCGAGAGGGGCTGAAGAGACCCAGTACTTC. Translating it yields CASSTPRGAEETQYF.

This clonotype was seen ten or more times. This chain joins TRBV9 and TRBJ2-5; no clear D gene. Germline V gene data show CDR1 as SGDLS and CDR2 as YYNGEE. V was pared by 4 bases and J by 3 bases, with 13 bases between. This CDR3 has 14 amino acids. CDR3 residues: CASSQRAVEETQYF. The DNA for the CDR3 is TGTGCCAGCAGCCAAAGGGCAGTCGAAGAGACCCAGTACTTC.

The V call is TRBV3-1, the J call TRBJ2-2; weak D call: TRBD2 (5 bases). V lost 5 bases and J 6 bases, leaving 13 bases between the germline ends. CDR3 length: 14 residues. Germline lookup yields CDR1 LGHDT and CDR2 YNNKEL (reference sequence). The DNA for the CDR3 is TGTGCCAGCAGCGTCACAGCGGAATCCGGGGAGCTGTTTTTT. It specifies CASSVTAESGELFF.

A note on this clonotype: At one end the junction does not follow the germline gene, possibly because of a read error. The chain links TRBV5-1 to TRBJ2-2; maybe TRBD2 (5 bases). The CDR3 has 15 amino acids. Germline assignment: CDR1 SGHRS and CDR2 YFSETQ. The CDR3 DNA follows: TGCGCCAGCAGCTTGGACAGTTCGTACACCGGGGAGCTGTGTTTT. This encodes CASSLDSSYTGELCF.

This clonotype turned up a few times. V usage is TRBV18 and J usage is TRBJ1-2; D is ambiguous. V lost 1 base and J lost 8, with 17 bases in between. This CDR3 has 15 amino acids. The V gene's germline CDR1 is KGHSH and CDR2 LQKENI. The CDR3 DNA is TGTGCCAGCTCACCACAGAAAGCTTTTTCGGGCGGCTACACCTTC. It encodes CASSPQKAFSGGYTF.

This clonotype was recorded at least ten times. The J gene is TRBJ1-2, the V gene TRBV28; 10 bases align to TRBD1. Germline V gives CDR1 MDHEN, CDR2 SYDVKM. The CDR3 is 14 amino acids. The V and J ends lost 3 bases and 8 bases, in that order; junction bases with no gene match: 6. The CDR3 DNA is TGTGCCAGCAGTTTCGACAGGGGGCTTGACGGCTACACCTTC. Amino acid sequence: CASSFDRGLDGYTF.

In its sample, this clonotype was seen many times. The CDR3: CSASLGPRQGALETQYF. CDR3 sequence (DNA): TGCAGTGCTAGCCTGGGGCCACGACAGGGGGCCTTAGAGACCCAGTACTTC. This chain uses TRBV20-1 with TRBJ2-5, with 10 bases that match TRBD1. CDR1 DFQATT and CDR2 SNEGSKA come from the germline V gene (reference sequence). The CDR3 runs 17 residues. V shed 3 bases, J shed 4 bases, and the junction held 14 bases outside the gene matches.

In regard to this clonotype: A clone one base away is much larger, so this may be a read error. The CDR3 DNA reads as TGTGCCAGCAGCCTAGCGGCCGGGACAGGGTACACTGAAGCTTTCTTT. It yields the protein CASSLAAGTGYTEAFF. V is TRBV7-8 and J is TRBJ1-1; 9 nucleotides agree with TRBD1. CDR3 length: 16 amino acids. Germline loops: CDR1 SGHVS, CDR2 FQNEAQ. The full variable domain, completed using reference TRBV7-8 and TRBJ1-1, is GAGVSQSPRYKVAKRGQDVALRCDPISGHVSLFWYQQALGQGPEFLTYFQNEAQLDKSGLPSDRFFAERPEGSVSTLKIQRTQQEDSAVYLCASSLAAGTGYTEAFFGQGTRLTVV.

This rearrangement joins TRBV18 to TRBJ1-1, with 9 bases aligning to TRBD1. Unmatched junction bases numbered 10, after V lost 0 bases and J lost 5 bases. Per the germline V gene, CDR1 is KGHSH and CDR2 is LQKENI. This CDR3 region has 17 residues. Written as DNA, the CDR3 is TGTGCCAGCTCACCACCGGGTCTGGGACAGGGACAAACTGAAGCTTTCTTT. Translated: CASSPPGLGQGQTEAFF.

The table lists this clonotype with many counts. J is TRBJ2-7 and V is TRBV25-1, with unresolved D. CDR3 length: 13 amino acids. Per the germline V gene, CDR1 is MGHDK and CDR2 is SYGVNS. V lost 5 bases, J lost 1 base, and 9 bases lay in between. The chain's CDR3 is CASSRYRSYEQYF. CDR3 coding DNA: TGTGCCAGCAGTCGGTACAGATCCTACGAGCAGTACTTC.

J is TRBJ2-7 and V is TRBV20-1; tentatively, D is TRBD2 (5 bases). Germline V CDR1 and CDR2: DFQATT, SNEGSKA (reference sequence). This CDR3 contains 14 residues. V dropped 6 bases and J dropped 3 bases, with 18 bases sitting between them. The chain's CDR3 is CSATGLGKSYEQYF. DNA of the CDR3: TGCAGTGCGACCGGACTGGGGAAAAGCTACGAGCAGTACTTC.

In its sample, this clonotype was seen many times. V and J are TRBV6-5 and TRBJ1-5; unclear D gene. CDR1 is MNHEY and CDR2 is SVGAGI in the germline V gene. This CDR3 contains 13 residues. V lost 4 bases to trimming and J lost 9 bases, with 13 bases between them. The CDR3 loop is CASSFRREGPQHF. CDR3 DNA sequence: TGTGCCAGCAGTTTTCGCAGAGAGGGGCCCCAGCATTTT.

As concerns this clonotype: At one end the junction does not follow the germline gene, possibly because of a read error. The chain recombines TRBV6-1 with TRBJ2-7; 12 positions agree with TRBD1. Germline CDR1 is MNHNS and CDR2 is SASEGT. The CDR3 has 14 amino acids. The CDR3 DNA reads TGTGCCAGCAGAGGGACAGGGGGCAAGTACGAGCAGCACTTC. Amino acid sequence: CASRGTGGKYEQHF.

Many counts were recorded for this clonotype. The rearrangement links TRBV27 to TRBJ2-7, with D possibly being TRBD1 (6 bases). The CDR3 covers 14 residues. Trimming removed 5 bases from V and 2 bases from J, with 13 bases in between. Germline CDR1 is MNHEY and CDR2 is SMNVEV (reference sequence). The CDR3 protein is CASSPGAPPYEQYF. The CDR3 DNA follows: TGTGCCAGCAGTCCAGGGGCCCCCCCCTACGAGCAGTACTTC.

This clonotype was picked up many times. The chain couples TRBV12-3 or TRBV12-4 to TRBJ1-1; tentatively, D is TRBD1 (5 bases). There are 14 residues in the CDR3. With 7 bases removed from V and 5 bases from J, the gap between germline ends came to 17 bases. CDR3 DNA: TGTGCCAGCACAAATCTGGGGGGTGGGACTGAAGCTTTCTTT. This gives the protein CASTNLGGGTEAFF.

The chain has TRBV7-2 and TRBJ1-1, with D perhaps TRBD1 (5 bases). Germline loops: CDR1 SGHTA, CDR2 FQGNSA. CDR3 length equals 13 residues. Trimming took off 6 bases at V and 8 bases at J, with 16 bases between the two ends. The CDR3 coding sequence is TGTGCCAGCAGTTCGTTTCGGGGACCCGAAGCTTTCTTT. Amino acids: CASSSFRGPEAFF.

This clonotype was seen many times. The V and J genes are TRBV11-2 and TRBJ1-1; D call uncertain. V was pared by 1 base and J by 6 bases, with 9 bases between. Germline V gene sequence: CDR1 SGHAT, CDR2 FQNNGV. The CDR3 spans 13 residues. CDR3 in amino acids: CASSLGATPEAFF. For the CDR3, the DNA is TGTGCCAGCAGCTTAGGCGCCACTCCTGAAGCTTTCTTT.

This clonotype was recorded many times. The rearrangement links TRBV12-3 or TRBV12-4 to TRBJ1-2; D call uncertain. The V gene lost 6 bases and the J gene lost 3 bases, with 20 bases spanning the gap. This CDR3 comprises 16 residues. The chain's CDR3 is CASSPGGGLNYYGYTF. The CDR3 bases are TGTGCCAGCAGCCCGGGCGGCGGACTCAACTACTATGGCTACACCTTC.

The V and J genes are TRBV28 and TRBJ2-5, with a tentative D call TRBD2 (6 bases). The CDR3 is 14 residues long. V was shortened by 4 bases and J by 2 bases, with 11 bases between the two germline ends. Germline assignment: CDR1 MDHEN and CDR2 SYDVKM. The CDR3 sequence: CASSSSRGQETQYF. The CDR3 bases are TGTGCCAGCAGTTCCAGCCGGGGGCAAGAGACCCAGTACTTC.

This clonotype appeared many times. The J gene is TRBJ2-5, the V gene TRBV12-3 or TRBV12-4; either TRBD1 or TRBD2 may fit D (6 bases each). The germline V and J ends were trimmed by 6 bases and 5 bases, with 34 bases remaining between them. This CDR3 comprises 20 residues. The CDR3 nucleotides are TGTGCCAGCAGCCTAAAGGTCCAGCGTGTTAGTGGGGGGCTGTGGGAGACCCAGTACTTC. It translates to CASSLKVQRVSGGLWETQYF.

This clonotype was counted only a few times. Compared with germline, one end of the junction differs, possibly owing to a read error. The V call is TRBV5-1, the J call TRBJ1-2; the D is unclear. Germline V gene sequence: CDR1 SGHRS, CDR2 YFSETQ. This CDR3 is 14 amino acids long. Here the CDR3 DNA reads TGCACCAGCAGCTTCGGCGATACTAACTATGGCTACACCTTC. Translation: CTSSFGDTNYGYTF.

This clonotype appeared many times. A single base separates this from a much larger clone, so it may be a read error. This rearrangement joins TRBV12-3 or TRBV12-4 to TRBJ1-2; 7 nucleotides align to TRBD1. Germline trimming cut 4 bases from V and 5 bases from J; bases unmatched to any gene: 7. This CDR3 comprises 14 residues. The CDR3 nucleotides are TGTGCCAGCAGTTATGGGACAGCCGGTTATGGCTACACCTTC. It translates to CASSYGTAGYGYTF.

This rearrangement joins TRBV30 to TRBJ2-7, with D uncertain. The V gene's germline CDR1 is GTSNPN and CDR2 SVGIG (reference sequence). V shed 2 bases and J shed 4 bases, with 9 bases lying between them. This CDR3 spans 12 amino acids. CDR3 sequence: CAWSSTRYEQYF. The CDR3 region has the DNA TGTGCCTGGAGTTCTACACGGTACGAGCAGTACTTC.

In its sample, this clonotype was seen many times. The chain uses TRBV5-1 and TRBJ2-7; the match to TRBD1 covers 8 bases. Looked up from germline, CDR1 is SGHRS and CDR2 is YFSETQ. The V and J ends lost 4 bases and 5 bases, in that order; junction bases with no gene match: 8. The CDR3 runs 14 residues. CDR3 sequence reads: CASSRGQGLDEQYF. The CDR3 DNA follows: TGCGCCAGCAGCCGAGGACAGGGTCTCGACGAGCAGTACTTC.

This clonotype was recorded many times. The chain carries TRBV2 and TRBJ1-5; D might be TRBD1 (6 bases). CDR3 length: 13 residues. Trimming pared 8 bases from V and 2 bases from J, leaving 10 bases between. CDR1 SNHLY and CDR2 FYNNEI come from the germline V gene. The CDR3 bases are TGTGCCAGCGGCAGGGGTGGCAATCAGCCCCAGCATTTT. Protein product: CASGRGGNQPQHF.

As concerns this clonotype: This may arise from a read error, as a much more abundant clone is one base away. This sequence joins TRBV12-3 or TRBV12-4 and TRBJ2-7; D remains unclear. The CDR3 totals 12 residues. Trimming cost V 3 bases and J 6 bases, with 9 bases left between them. CDR3 DNA: TGTGCCAGCAGTTTGGCTACTGGCGAGCAGTACTTC. Its translation is CASSLATGEQYF.

This clonotype was counted a few times. The gene calls are TRBV14 and TRBJ1-1; D might be TRBD1 (5 bases). The germline CDR1 and CDR2 sequences are SGHDN and FVKESK. The ends were cut back, 4 bases at V and 3 bases at J, with 12 bases in the middle. This CDR3 comprises 14 residues. The CDR3 region is CASSPDLGDTEAFF. As DNA, the CDR3 is TGTGCCAGCAGCCCAGACTTGGGGGACACTGAAGCTTTCTTT. The variable domain in full, completed from reference TRBV14 and TRBJ1-1, reads EAGVTQFPSHSVIEKGQTVTLRCDPISGHDNLYWYRRVMGKEIKFLLHFVKESKQDESGMPNNRFLAERTGGTYSTLKVQPAELEDSGVYFCASSPDLGDTEAFFGQGTRLTVV.

This clonotype appeared many times. Written as DNA, the CDR3 is TGTGCCAGCAGTTTCCAGGCGGTCGGGAACACTGAAGCTTTCTTT. Protein sequence: CASSFQAVGNTEAFF. This chain links TRBV28 with TRBJ1-1; no reliable D call. The ends were cut back, 3 bases at V and 1 base at J, with 12 bases in the middle. There are 15 residues in the CDR3. The germline V gene encodes CDR1 MDHEN and CDR2 SYDVKM.

The chain couples TRBV6-5 to TRBJ2-5; TRBD2 agrees at 9 bases. The CDR3 is 16 amino acids. Trimming at V came to 4 bases and at J to 1 base, leaving 7 bases not matched to a gene. Germline V lookup: CDR1 MNHEY, CDR2 SVGAGI. The CDR3 loop is CASSLLSGGSQETQYF. CDR3 sequence (DNA): TGTGCCAGCAGTTTACTTAGCGGGGGAAGCCAAGAGACCCAGTACTTC.

The chain uses TRBV6-1 and TRBJ1-3; the D gene is possibly TRBD1 (5 bases). The CDR3 extends over 15 amino acids. V was shortened by 8 bases and J by 0 bases, with 14 bases between the two germline ends. In germline, CDR1 is MNHNS, CDR2 SASEGT. CDR3 region: CASSTRTNSGNTIYF. CDR3 bases: TGTGCCAGCTCGACCCGGACAAACTCTGGAAACACCATATATTTT.

This clonotype was recorded a few times. CDR3 loop: CASSEAQDTYEQYF. CDR3 bases: TGTGCCAGCAGTGAAGCGCAGGACACCTACGAGCAGTACTTC. The chain has TRBV2 and TRBJ2-7; D might be TRBD1 (5 bases). Germline V gene data show CDR1 as SNHLY and CDR2 as FYNNEI. The CDR3 totals 14 residues. With 0 bases removed from V and 2 bases from J, the gap between germline ends came to 8 bases.